A selection of T cell receptor beta chains follows, all from one sample in a study of T cells after yellow fever vaccination. TCRdb reanalysed the 5' RACE reads using MiXCR and keeps one entry per CDR3 protein. Seen here are over 300,000 distinct CDR3 sequences, roughly 7% observed once, and the top ten hold over 15%. The material sequenced was PBMCs, taken about 41 days after the first yellow fever vaccination. The receptors derive from a man aged 18 to 30 who received the YFV17D yellow fever vaccine. Both conserved end residues are part of each CDR3. Fields, in order: CDR3 DNA, CDR3 protein, V gene, J gene, clone size, D gene. A D gene is named only where the DNA matches it firmly. A clone size is listed for some rows: how often the clone was seen (once, few, many), or a class if it is expanded.

TGCGCCAGCAGCCATCTTACAGGGGAGGACACTGAAGCTTTCTTT	CASSHLTGEDTEAFF	TRBV4-1	TRBJ1-1	.	TRBD1
TGCAGTGCGAGTAAGACTAGCGGGGTGGGGAATGAGCAGTTCTTC	CSASKTSGVGNEQFF	TRBV20-1	TRBJ2-1	many	TRBD2
TGTGCCAGCAGTGAACTAGGGAGGGGTTCCGGGGAGCTGTTTTTT	CASSELGRGSGELFF	TRBV6-1	TRBJ2-2	.	TRBD2
TGTGCCAGCAGCTTAGAACAAAAACCATACGCTAGTTATGGCTACACCTTC	CASSLEQKPYASYGYTF	TRBV11-2	TRBJ1-2	many	.
TGCGCCAGCAGCCAAGAACCCAGGGGGCTTGGTGGCTACACCTTC	CASSQEPRGLGGYTF	TRBV4-1	TRBJ1-2	.	TRBD1
TGTGCCAGCAGCATTACAGGGGTCGGAAATCAGCCCCAGCATTTT	CASSITGVGNQPQHF	TRBV7-8	TRBJ1-5	.	TRBD1
TGTGCCTGGGGGGGGATCGGACACGAAGCTTTCTTT	CAWGGIGHEAFF	TRBV30	TRBJ1-1	few	.
TGTGCCAGCAGTGCGGGACAGGGGAGGCCAAGGCGATATGGCTACACCTTC	CASSAGQGRPRRYGYTF	TRBV2	TRBJ1-2	few	TRBD1
TGTGCCAGCAGCCCGACAGGGACGAGCAATCAGCCCCAGCATTTT	CASSPTGTSNQPQHF	TRBV7-2	TRBJ1-5	few	TRBD1
TGTGCCAGTAGTATAGATGGGGGGGACCAGCCCCAGCATTTT	CASSIDGGDQPQHF	TRBV19	TRBJ1-5	few	.
TGTGCCAGCAGCTTGAGAGGAGGGGGGGACACTGAAGCTTTCTTT	CASSLRGGGDTEAFF	TRBV7-9	TRBJ1-1	.	.
TGTGCCAGCTCACCACCCGCGACAGGGGGCGCTGACGAGCAGTACTTC	CASSPPATGGADEQYF	TRBV18	TRBJ2-7	few	TRBD1
TGCAGTGCTAGTAAGACAGGGTTGTACACTGAAGCTTTCTTT	CSASKTGLYTEAFF	TRBV20-1	TRBJ1-1	.	TRBD1
TGCGCCAGCAGCCTCGGGACCATTACAGATACGCAGTATTTT	CASSLGTITDTQYF	TRBV5-1	TRBJ2-3	few	.
TGTGCCAGCAGCCCAGAGATTGGGGACGGGAACACTGAAGCTTTCTTT	CASSPEIGDGNTEAFF	TRBV9	TRBJ1-1	.	.
TGCAGTGCTAGAGATCCAAGGGCGTCGGGCACTGAAGCTTTCTTT	CSARDPRASGTEAFF	TRBV20-1	TRBJ1-1	.	.
TGCAGTGCAAGAGGGAATGCGGCTGAAGCTTTCTTT	CSARGNAAEAFF	TRBV20-1	TRBJ1-1	.	.
TGCGCCAGCAGCTGGGGCCAGCCGGACGAGCAGTACTTC	CASSWGQPDEQYF	TRBV5-1	TRBJ2-7	few	.
TGTGCCACCAGCAGAGATAGGGGCTACGAGCAGTACTTC	CATSRDRGYEQYF	TRBV15	TRBJ2-7	few	.
TGCGCCAGCAGCACACGGTCCCGGACCACAGATACGCAGTATTTT	CASSTRSRTTDTQYF	TRBV5-1	TRBJ2-3	.	.
TGTGCCAGCAGGGGGGCGGCCAGCACAGATACGCAGTATTTT	CASRGAASTDTQYF	TRBV27	TRBJ2-3	.	.
TGTGCCACCAGCAGAGATCGTAGCGTAGACAACACCGGGGAGCTGTTTTTT	CATSRDRSVDNTGELFF	TRBV15	TRBJ2-2	many	.
TGTGCCACCGGACAGGGGGGTGTATTGAACACTGAAGCTTTCTTT	CATGQGGVLNTEAFF	TRBV15	TRBJ1-1	few	TRBD1
TGTGCCAGCAGCTCCACCGGGATGATGGATCAGCCCCAGCATTTT	CASSSTGMMDQPQHF	TRBV7-2	TRBJ1-5	.	.
TGTGCCAGCATCGCGGGGCCTCAAGAGACCCAGTACTTC	CASIAGPQETQYF	TRBV7-2	TRBJ2-5	many	.